A single sample gave rise to the 3 T cell receptor beta chains below, sequenced in a study of T cells in Graves' hyperthyroidism and ophthalmopathy. TCR beta CDR3 sequences were amplified from RNA transcripts. TCR CDR3 regions were first amplified by RT-PCR with HTBI primers. TCRdb reprocessed the multiplex PCR reads via MiXCR and lists one record per CDR3 protein. Of 460,000 or so distinct CDR3 sequences in the sample, roughly 14% were seen once. Sample: blood. The receptor source for this set is a woman aged 18-30 years with Graves' hyperthyroidism.

V is TRBV5-1 and J is TRBJ2-7; D may correspond to TRBD1 or TRBD2 (7 bases each). The CDR3 is made up of 16 amino acids. Deletions cut 2 bases from V and 1 base from J, with 16 bases between. The germline gives CDR1 SGHRS, CDR2 YFSETQ. The CDR3 loop reads CASSLPSQGGSYEQYF. Here the CDR3 DNA reads TGCGCCAGCAGCTTACCTTCCCAGGGGGGGTCCTACGAGCAGTACTTC.

This chain uses TRBV11-2 with TRBJ2-7, with 10 positions matching TRBD2. CDR1 is SGHAT, CDR2 FQNNGV, per germline. The CDR3 extends over 16 amino acids. Trimming took 5 bases from V and 2 from J; bases not matched to a gene: 9. The chain's CDR3 is CASSQNPGLATYEQYF. CDR3 DNA sequence: TGTGCCAGCAGCCAAAACCCGGGACTAGCGACCTACGAGCAGTACTTC.

V is TRBV12-3 or TRBV12-4 and J is TRBJ1-5; D possibly corresponds to TRBD1 (5 bases). This CDR3 has 15 amino acids. V was pared by 5 bases and J by 9 bases, with 20 bases between. The CDR3 region has the DNA TGTGCCAGCAGTCCGTGGATTCGCCACGGGACGCCCCAGCATTTT. This codes for CASSPWIRHGTPQHF.